The source of this T cell receptor beta chain is a study of cytomegalovirus exposure and HLA in healthy donors. The PCR ran on 60 Vbeta and 13 Jbeta primers. TCRdb's table, derived via immunoSEQ multiplex PCR, lists solely in-frame clones and lacks some. The data show hundreds of thousands of clones, roughly 79% seen once. With regard to this clone: Antigen specificity is unknown.

The germline V and J ends were trimmed by 3 bases and 1 base, with 12 bases remaining between them. Germline lookup yields CDR1 SGHTA and CDR2 FQGTGA. The CDR3 consists of 15 residues. Study-wide points: With high specificity and sensitivity, the classifier reportedly diagnosed cytomegalovirus status. Apparent HLA restriction characterized most CMV-associated TCR beta chains in a later analysis.

The genes are TRBV7-3 and TRBJ2-5; TRBD1 might be the D (5 bases). This TCR was sampled from a woman in her 40s in good health and CMV-seronegative. Source material: PBMCs. The CDR3 protein is CASSLDTGPQETQYF. CDR3 in DNA: TGTGCCAGCAGCTTGGACACTGGGCCCCAAGAGACCCAGTACTTC.